These 10 T cell receptor beta chains share one sample of origin, sequenced in a study of blood T cell repertoires in COVID-19. Method: immunoSEQ multiplex PCR; TCRdb's copy keeps in-frame clones and lacks some. The sample holds about 200,000 clones, 82% seen once. The sample taken for sequencing was peripheral blood. The receptor set was obtained from a woman older than 75 with COVID-19, enrolled during active disease.

This chain links TRBV3-1 (or the pseudogene TRBV3-2) with TRBJ1-2, with D maybe TRBD1 (5 bases). The V end lost 0 bases, the J end lost 4 bases, and 15 bases lay between the germline ends. The CDR3 totals 16 residues. Germline V gene data show CDR1 as LGHDT and CDR2 as YNNKEL (reference sequence). CDR3 nucleotide sequence: TGTGCCAGCAGCCAAGATTGGGGAGGGGTTCGCTATGGCTACACCTTC. It is translated as CASSQDWGGVRYGYTF.

This clone appeared a few times. V gene TRBV28 combines with J gene TRBJ1-5; the D gene is possibly TRBD1 (5 bases). Germline CDR1 MDHEN, CDR2 SYDVKM. The germline V and J ends were trimmed by 8 bases and 0 bases, with 17 bases remaining between them. This CDR3 region has 16 residues. The CDR3 bases are TGTGCCAGCGGGCTTCGGGACTTCATTAGCAATCAGCCCCAGCATTTT. The encoded protein is CASGLRDFISNQPQHF.

The chain joins TRBV28 to TRBJ1-2, with D maybe TRBD1 (5 bases). This CDR3 has 14 residues. The V end was cut by 2 bases, the J end by 4 bases, with 11 bases between. Germline CDR1 MDHEN, CDR2 SYDVKM. The CDR3 reads CASSLDSSLYGYTF. In nucleotides, the CDR3 is TGTGCCAGCAGTTTAGACAGTTCCCTCTATGGCTACACCTTC.

The J gene is TRBJ2-1, the V gene TRBV27; 7 bases are shared with TRBD2. Trimming took 9 bases from V and 9 from J; bases not matched to a gene: 14. In germline, CDR1 is MNHEY, CDR2 SMNVEV (reference sequence). This CDR3 is built from 14 residues. The CDR3 spells CASTPGTTGIEQFF. The DNA of the CDR3 is TGTGCCAGTACCCCCGGGACTACGGGAATTGAGCAGTTCTTC.

The chain uses TRBV6-5 and TRBJ1-2, with D possibly TRBD1 on 5 matching bases. The CDR3 has 14 amino acids. Trimming stripped 4 bases from V and 3 bases from J, with 12 bases between. Germline V CDR1 and CDR2: MNHEY, SVGAGI. The DNA for the CDR3 is TGTGCCAGCAGTTCGGGGACTAGCGACTATGGCTACACCTTC. This gives the protein CASSSGTSDYGYTF.

By frequency in the sample, this clone is medium-sized (0.01 to 0.1%). The chain joins TRBV5-4 to TRBJ1-1, with TRBD1 as a possible D gene (6 bases). In germline, CDR1 is SGHNT, CDR2 YYREEE (reference sequence). The V end was cut by 3 bases, the J end by 8 bases, with 8 bases between. The CDR3 loop spans 11 amino acids. The CDR3 loop is CASSSGVEAFF. The CDR3 coding sequence is TGTGCCAGCAGCTCAGGGGTGGAAGCTTTCTTT.

This rearrangement joins TRBV5-1 to TRBJ2-7; a weak D match, TRBD1 (6 bases). Looked up from germline, CDR1 is SGHRS and CDR2 is YFSETQ. Trimming stripped 4 bases from V and 2 bases from J, with 16 bases between. The CDR3 consists of 15 residues. The CDR3 region has the DNA TGCGCCAGCAGCCGAGGGACACCCGGGGCCTACGAGCAGTACTTC. Its translation is CASSRGTPGAYEQYF.

This clone was detected a few times. The rearrangement links TRBV7-9 to TRBJ1-2, with D hard to call. The ends were cut back, 3 bases at V and 2 bases at J, with 16 bases in the middle. This CDR3 comprises 16 residues. CDR1 and CDR2 from the germline V gene are SEHNR and FQNEAQ (reference sequence). CDR3 sequence reads: CASSLAQTALNYGYTF. The CDR3 region has the DNA TGTGCCAGCAGCTTGGCACAGACCGCCTTAAACTATGGCTACACCTTC.

The chain carries TRBV2 and TRBJ2-1, with D possibly TRBD1 on 6 matching bases. Trimming stripped 7 bases from V and 7 bases from J, with 20 bases between. Germline loops: CDR1 SNHLY, CDR2 FYNNEI. The CDR3 has 15 residues. In DNA form, the CDR3 reads TGTGCCAGCACTAACCAGGGGTTCTCGGAGAATGAGCAGTTCTTC. Its protein product is CASTNQGFSENEQFF.

The V gene is TRBV18, the J gene TRBJ2-2; 7 bases map to TRBD2. Germline CDR1 and CDR2: KGHSH and LQKENI. V was pared by 1 base and J by 3 bases, with 5 bases of the junction left unmatched. The CDR3 has 16 amino acids. The CDR3 spells CASSPRTSGYTGELFF. CDR3 coding DNA: TGTGCCAGCTCACCACGGACTAGTGGCTACACCGGGGAGCTGTTTTTT.